One T cell receptor (beta chain) is described in this entry. The antigen remains undetermined. Template material for TCR beta VDJ and CDR3 profiling consisted of genomic DNA. Via MiXCR, TCRdb re-called the reads, giving one row per CDR3 protein. Among over 45,000 distinct CDR3 sequences listed, about 78% were seen once. Per germline, CDR1 SEHNR and CDR2 FQNEAQ (reference sequence). V dropped 1 base and J dropped 5 bases, with 6 bases sitting between them. The CDR3 runs to 12 residues. This record comes from a study of CD8+CD57+ T cells in acquired aplastic anemia. Study background: DNA recovered from sorted CD4+ and CD8+ cells had a mean of approximately 3.2 ug. Study-wide findings and caveats: Significant differences in CD8+ Simpson's diversity were not observed between patients and controls. The same twenty-nine CD8+ CDR3 sequences occurred in patients and in controls.

The sequence was obtained from a human donor in good health, serving as a control. The sample taken for sequencing was sorted CD4+, CD8+, or CD8+CD57+ T cells (not recorded which) from PBMCs. The chain carries TRBV7-9 and TRBJ2-7; D uncertain. In nucleotides, the CDR3 is TGTGCCAGCAGCTTAGATCCAGACGAGCAGTACTTC. Its translation is CASSLDPDEQYF.